Here is one T cell receptor beta chain with its context. Only in-frame clones appear in the TCRdb table, and some are missing; sequencing was by immunoSEQ multiplex PCR. The repertoire includes about 87,000 clones, 75% of them detected once, and approximately 4.6% sits in the top ten. The sample originates from a study of blood T cell repertoires in COVID-19. Study in general: The United States, Italy and Spain provided the acute and convalescent COVID-19 samples.

Germline V gives CDR1 KGHSH, CDR2 LQKENI. The CDR3 spans 17 residues. V was clipped by 5 bases and J by 4 bases; unmatched bases: 11. The chain employs TRBV18 and TRBJ2-1, with 10 bases aligning to TRBD1. Sample: peripheral blood. The clonotype was recovered from a woman aged 45-65 years with acute or convalescent COVID-19. In DNA form, the CDR3 reads TGTGCCAGCTCATCCCCGACCGGGACAGGGGATTACAATGAGCAGTTCTTC. Translating it yields CASSSPTGTGDYNEQFF.